These 4 T cell receptor beta chains were sequenced from one sample in a study of shared clonotypes between healthy human individuals. Measured with immunoSEQ multiplex PCR; TCRdb has only the in-frame clones, and not every one. The data hold 1,500,000 or so clones, with roughly 95% observed a single time. Specimen: naive CD4+ T cells sorted from blood. Subset given: CD45RA+ positively selected. These TCRs come from a man aged 25-45 years in good health.

This chain uses TRBV2 with TRBJ2-5; D not certain. This CDR3 is 16 amino acids long. CDR1 and CDR2 (germline): SNHLY, FYNNEI. V was shortened by 6 bases and J by 3 bases, with 20 bases between the two germline ends. The DNA of the CDR3 is TGTGCCAGCAGGCCCCCGACCGGGCGGCTAGAAGAGACCCAGTACTTC. This sequence encodes CASRPPTGRLEETQYF.

CDR3 nucleotide sequence: TGCGCCAGCGGCGGTAGCGGGAGCGGGGAGACCCAGTACTTC. Protein sequence: CASGGSGSGETQYF. The chain couples TRBV5-1 to TRBJ2-5; TRBD2 matches 9 bases. V trimming: 7 bases; J trimming: 5 bases; junction bases outside the gene matches: 9. CDR1 is SGHRS and CDR2 is YFSETQ in the germline V gene. This CDR3 region has 14 residues.

The rearrangement links TRBV5-1 to TRBJ2-7, with D hard to call. V was shortened by 0 bases and J by 8 bases, with 15 bases between the two germline ends. Germline CDR1 is SGHRS and CDR2 is YFSETQ. The CDR3 runs 14 residues. The CDR3 sequence: CASSLAPDLPKQYF. Written as DNA, the CDR3 is TGCGCCAGCAGCTTGGCGCCGGACCTCCCCAAGCAGTACTTC. Full variable domain (remainder filled in from reference TRBV5-1 and TRBJ2-7): KAGVTQTPRYLIKTRGQQVTLSCSPISGHRSVSWYQQTPGQGLQFLFEYFSETQRNKGNFPGRFSGRQFSNSRSEMNVSTLELGDSALYLCASSLAPDLPKQYFGPGTRLTVT.

The chain has TRBV10-3 and TRBJ1-3; 12 nucleotides agree with TRBD1. With V trimmed by 5 bases and J by 1 base, 3 bases remained unmatched. This CDR3 is 16 amino acids long. The germline gives CDR1 ENHRY, CDR2 SYGVKD. CDR3 sequence reads: CAISPGQGASGNTIYF. CDR3 bases: TGTGCCATCAGTCCGGGACAGGGGGCATCTGGAAACACCATATATTTT.